This TCR beta chain was sequenced during a study of naive and memory T cell subsets (dated by TCRdb to 2016 to 2017). About the study as a whole: Sorted naive and memory T cell subsets from peripheral blood were analyzed in the study using a UMI-based, open-source pipeline for TCR alpha and beta sequencing. The functional CMV T cell responses agreed completely with IgG serology results. RNA was DNase-treated and reverse transcribed with TCR constant-region primers, mostly using SuperScript III. The research as a whole found: Clonotypes were defined as single alpha or beta chain sequences, not paired alpha/beta receptors. The abundance of TCRs followed a power law with an exponent that differed between naive and memory subsets yet stayed consistent across the three individuals. After error correction, only a single occurrence was seen for over 85% of naive TCR sequences, so much steeper abundance distributions were produced than in memory subsets. The repertoire findings for the naive and memory subsets could not be validated against a ground truth because none was available. In both CD4 and CD8 cells, going from naive through CM, EM and EMRA, the Gini index went up while Shannon and inverse Simpson diversity went down. RNA-based TCR counts may be affected by expression changes linked to T cell activation and differentiation. A few larger clonotypes were found in naive repertoires, especially CD8, and these larger clonotypes were possibly memory cells re-expressing CD45RA.

This clonotype appeared a few times. No antigen is known for it. Qualities for individual bases were not recorded, and no much larger clone is one base off. Trimming takes 7 bases off V and 4 bases off J; junction bases not matched to a gene: 17. Reading the germline V gene (reference sequence) gives CDR1 LNHDA and CDR2 SQIVND. The CDR3 measures 18 amino acids from cysteine to phenylalanine. Solely the CDR3 DNA is kept, with 54 bases framed from the first base. Libraries were prepared through UMI-ligation and nested PCR. The beta constant-region primer consisted of an equimolar mixture of two oligonucleotides that together covered TRBC1 and TRBC2. Four rounds of PCR, combining the SP2 primer with nested alpha and beta constant-region primers, were used to amplify the ligated cDNA. A single-stranded oligonucleotide containing the SP2 primer and a 12-nucleotide UMI was joined to the 3' end of the cDNA by T4 RNA ligase 1. Incubation of the ligation reaction lasted roughly 18-25 hours at 16 degrees C. PCR2 was typically performed as a SYBR Green qPCR and was stopped at a predetermined threshold so that over-amplification was prevented. All purifications after the first were performed with Agencourt AMPure XP magnetic beads. Library amounts were measured by Qubit and library quality was assessed on a TapeStation, where the main peak was expected at around 650 bp. Pooled libraries were sequenced on an Illumina MiSeq using v2 2x251 paired-end kits, and typically about 0.95-2.3 million reads were obtained per sample. Each sample library was pooled at approximately 4 nM, and about 5-7% PhiX was included to improve cluster recognition. As for the original processing: FASTQ reads processed by Demultiplexor were assigned V and J genes by Decombinator through tag matching that tolerated a single base-pair mismatch. Collapsinator used UMIs to correct both sequencing errors and frequency errors arising from PCR heterogeneity. CDR3Translator translated TCRs and extracted CDR3s from the conserved cysteine to the FGXG phenylalanine, flagging non-productive sequences. Gini, Shannon entropy and inverse Simpson indices were calculated on repertoires subsampled to equal numbers of UMI-defined TCRs. Power-law fits to clonotype abundance distributions were performed by maximum likelihood within the linear range. For one naive CD8 sample, the pipeline and MIGEC produced similar UMI counts, unique TCR numbers and clonal distributions. In one analysis, naive TCRs that were also found in any memory subset of the same donor were excluded from the naive repertoire. A set of some 7,600 CMV-associated CDR3 sequences, compiled from VDJdb and a published dataset, was used to search the repertoires. In TCRdb, the public reads were trimmed at Q25 with fastp and aligned with MiXCR, with productive beta chains retained. CDR3 protein duplicates are merged, each entry listing the most common genes and DNA. The V and J calls were not made by the authors but by TCRdb's processing. For this sample there are over 110,000 distinct CDR3 sequences; 15% to 25% appear just once. About 0.63% of the sample is held by the ten biggest clonotypes.

Separate amplification of TCR alpha and beta chain libraries was performed from the second PCR step onward. The CMV status of each donor was determined by measuring IFNgamma production from CD4+ T cells after fresh PBMCs had been stimulated overnight with CMV viral lysate. CD4 T cells were positively selected with Miltenyi beads, followed by positive selection of CD8 T cells from the CD4-negative fraction. Cells were stained for CD3, CD4, CD8, CD45RA, CD27 and a live/dead dye and were sorted on a BD Aria II into four subsets based on CD45RA and CD27. Blood came from three healthy volunteers, each fractionated into CD4 and CD8 T cells and then into four differentiation subsets. Approximately 120 ml of peripheral blood was collected from each donor, and PBMC were isolated by Ficoll-Paque PLUS density-gradient centrifugation. Sorted cells were lysed in RLT buffer, and RNA was extracted with a Qiagen RNeasy kit and stored at -80°C.

The clonotype originates from a human donor in good health. Sequenced: naive CD8+ T cells from blood. Per the publication, the cell subset or site label means: naive T cells, CD45RA high CD27+. The chain is made from TRBV19 and TRBJ2-3; TRBD2 lines up with 10 middle nucleotides. The bases read TGTGCCAGTACCCCCCGGACGGGAGGAGCGGGAGGGCCAGATACGCAGTATTTT. It specifies CASTPRTGGAGGPDTQYF.